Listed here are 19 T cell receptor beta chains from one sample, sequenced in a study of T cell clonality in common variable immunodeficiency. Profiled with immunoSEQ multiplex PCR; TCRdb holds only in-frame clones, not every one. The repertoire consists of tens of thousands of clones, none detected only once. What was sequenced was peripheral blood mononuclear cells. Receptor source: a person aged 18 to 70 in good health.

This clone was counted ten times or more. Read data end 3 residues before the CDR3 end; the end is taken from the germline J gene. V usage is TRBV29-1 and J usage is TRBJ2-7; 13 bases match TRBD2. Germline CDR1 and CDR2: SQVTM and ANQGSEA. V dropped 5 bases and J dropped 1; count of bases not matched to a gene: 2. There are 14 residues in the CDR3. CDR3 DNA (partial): TGCAGCGTTAGGGGACTAGCGGGGTCCTACGAG. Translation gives CSVRGLAGSYE. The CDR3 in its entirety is CSVRGLAGSYEQYF.

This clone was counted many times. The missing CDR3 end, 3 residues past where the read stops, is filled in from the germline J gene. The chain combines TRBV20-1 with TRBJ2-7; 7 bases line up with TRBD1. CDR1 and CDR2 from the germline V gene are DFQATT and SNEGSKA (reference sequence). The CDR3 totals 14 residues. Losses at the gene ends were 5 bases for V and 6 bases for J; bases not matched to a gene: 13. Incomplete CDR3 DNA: TGCAGTGCTCGGCCGACAGGGAATCCTCTCGAG. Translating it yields CSARPTGNPLE. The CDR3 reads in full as CSARPTGNPLEQYF.

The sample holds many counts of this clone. The part of the CDR3 DNA that was read is TGTGCCAGCAGCCCGACAGGGTCCTCTAACTATGGC. As protein: CASSPTGSSNYG. The full CDR3 protein reads CASSPTGSSNYGYTF. The rearrangement joins TRBV7-9 to TRBJ1-2, with 7 nucleotides matching TRBD1. The read falls 3 residues short of the CDR3 end, and the missing part is taken from the germline J gene. The CDR3 spans 15 residues. V lost 5 bases to trimming and J lost 0 bases; unmatched junction nucleotides: 6. Per the germline V gene, CDR1 is SEHNR and CDR2 is FQNEAQ (reference sequence).

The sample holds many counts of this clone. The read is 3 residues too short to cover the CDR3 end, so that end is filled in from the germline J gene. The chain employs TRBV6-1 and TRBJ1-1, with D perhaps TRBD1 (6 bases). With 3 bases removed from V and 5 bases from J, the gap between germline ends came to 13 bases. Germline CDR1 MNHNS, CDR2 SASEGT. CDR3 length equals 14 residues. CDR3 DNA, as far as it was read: TGTGCCAGCAGTGAGAACAGGGATTATACTGAA. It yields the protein CASSENRDYTE. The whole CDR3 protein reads CASSENRDYTEAFF.

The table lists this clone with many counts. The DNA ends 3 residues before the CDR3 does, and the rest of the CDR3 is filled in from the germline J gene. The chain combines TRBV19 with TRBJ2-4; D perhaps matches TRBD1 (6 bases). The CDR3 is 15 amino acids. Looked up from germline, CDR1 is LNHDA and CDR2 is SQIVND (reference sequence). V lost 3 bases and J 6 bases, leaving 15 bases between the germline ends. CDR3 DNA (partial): TGTGCCAGTAGTATTCTAGGCAGGGGAACAAACATT. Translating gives CASSILGRGTNI. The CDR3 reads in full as CASSILGRGTNIQYF.

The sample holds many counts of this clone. The sequenced part of the CDR3 DNA is TGTGCCAGCAGCTTGGGGACTAGCGGTCCCTACGAG. This encodes CASSLGTSGPYE. The CDR3 as a whole reads CASSLGTSGPYEQYF. The V and J genes are TRBV5-4 and TRBJ2-7, with 10 nucleotides matching TRBD2. The read ends 3 residues early relative to the CDR3; the germline J gene fills the gap. Germline trimming cut 0 bases from V and 2 bases from J; bases unmatched to any gene: 2. Germline loops: CDR1 SGHNT, CDR2 YYREEE (reference sequence). The length of the CDR3 is 15 residues.

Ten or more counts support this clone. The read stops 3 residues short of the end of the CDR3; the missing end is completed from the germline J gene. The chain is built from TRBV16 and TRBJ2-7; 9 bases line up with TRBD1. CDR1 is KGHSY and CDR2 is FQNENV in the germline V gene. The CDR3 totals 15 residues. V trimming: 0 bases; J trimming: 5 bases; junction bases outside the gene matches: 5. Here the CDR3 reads CASSQSHRGPDEQYF. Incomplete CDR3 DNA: TGTGCCAGCAGCCAATCCCACAGGGGGCCCGACGAG.

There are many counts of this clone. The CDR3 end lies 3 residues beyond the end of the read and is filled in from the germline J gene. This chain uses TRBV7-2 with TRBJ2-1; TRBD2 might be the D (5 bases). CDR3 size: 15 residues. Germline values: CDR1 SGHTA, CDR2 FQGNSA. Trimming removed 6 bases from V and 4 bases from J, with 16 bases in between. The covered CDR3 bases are TGTGCCAGCAGTATCACGGGGTCTTCTTACAATGAG. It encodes CASSITGSSYNE. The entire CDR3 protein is CASSITGSSYNEQFF.

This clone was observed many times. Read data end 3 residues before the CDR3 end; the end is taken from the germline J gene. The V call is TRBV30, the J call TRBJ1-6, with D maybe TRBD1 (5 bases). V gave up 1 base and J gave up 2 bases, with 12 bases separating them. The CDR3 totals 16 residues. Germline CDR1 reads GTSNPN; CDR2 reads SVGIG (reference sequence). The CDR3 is CAWSGTRVPYNSPLHF. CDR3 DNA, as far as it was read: TGTGCCTGGAGTGGAACCAGGGTCCCCTATAATTCACCC. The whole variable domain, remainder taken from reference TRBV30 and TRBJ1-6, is SQTIHQWPATLVQPVGSPLSLECTVEGTSNPNLYWYRQAAGRGLQLLFYSVGIGQISSEVPQNLSASRPQDRQFILSSKKLLLSDSGFYLCAWSGTRVPYNSPLHFGNGTRLTVT.

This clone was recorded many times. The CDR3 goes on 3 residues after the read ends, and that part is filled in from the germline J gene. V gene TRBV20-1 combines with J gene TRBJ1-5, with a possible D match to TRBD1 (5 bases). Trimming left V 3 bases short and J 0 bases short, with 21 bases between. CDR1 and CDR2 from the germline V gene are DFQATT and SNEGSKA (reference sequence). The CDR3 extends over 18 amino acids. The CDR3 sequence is CSASTPRGSLFSNQPQHF. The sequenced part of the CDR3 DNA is TGCAGTGCTAGTACTCCTCGGGGGTCCCTCTTTAGCAATCAGCCC.

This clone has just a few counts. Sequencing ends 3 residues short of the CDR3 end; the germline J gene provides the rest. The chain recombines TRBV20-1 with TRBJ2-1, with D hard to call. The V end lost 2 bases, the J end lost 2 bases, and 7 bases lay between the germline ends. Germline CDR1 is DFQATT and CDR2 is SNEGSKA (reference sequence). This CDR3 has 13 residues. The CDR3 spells CSARRATYNEQFF. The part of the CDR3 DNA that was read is TGCAGTGCTAGAAGGGCCACCTACAATGAG.

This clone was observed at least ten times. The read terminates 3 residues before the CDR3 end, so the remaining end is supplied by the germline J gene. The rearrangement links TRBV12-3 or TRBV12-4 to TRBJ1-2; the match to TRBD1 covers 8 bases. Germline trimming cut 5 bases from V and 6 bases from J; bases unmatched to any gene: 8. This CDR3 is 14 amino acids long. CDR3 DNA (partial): TGTGCCAGCAGTACCGGACAGGGTTCAAATGGC. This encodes CASSTGQGSNG. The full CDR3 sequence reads CASSTGQGSNGYTF.

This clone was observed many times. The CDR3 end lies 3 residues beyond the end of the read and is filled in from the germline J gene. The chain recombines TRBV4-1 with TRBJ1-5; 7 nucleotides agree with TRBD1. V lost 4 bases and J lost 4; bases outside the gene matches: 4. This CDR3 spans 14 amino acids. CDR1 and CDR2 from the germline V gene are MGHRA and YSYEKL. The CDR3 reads CASSPGQINQPQHF. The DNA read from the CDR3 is TGCGCCAGCAGCCCGGGACAGATTAATCAGCCC.

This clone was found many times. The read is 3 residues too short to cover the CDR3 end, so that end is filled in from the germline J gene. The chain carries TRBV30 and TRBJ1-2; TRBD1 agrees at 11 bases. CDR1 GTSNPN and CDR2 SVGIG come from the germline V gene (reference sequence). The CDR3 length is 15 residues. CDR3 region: CAWSAGGTGGKGYTF. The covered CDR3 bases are TGTGCCTGGAGTGCAGGGGGGACAGGGGGTAAAGGC.

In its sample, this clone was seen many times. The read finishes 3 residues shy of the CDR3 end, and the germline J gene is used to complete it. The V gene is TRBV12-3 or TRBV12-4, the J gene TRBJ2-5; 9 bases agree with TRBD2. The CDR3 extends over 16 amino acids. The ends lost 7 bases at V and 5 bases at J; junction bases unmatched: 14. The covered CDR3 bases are TGTGCCAGCACCCCGTCCGGAGCGGGGGGTTGGGAGACC. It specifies CASTPSGAGGWET. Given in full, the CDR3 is CASTPSGAGGWETQYF.

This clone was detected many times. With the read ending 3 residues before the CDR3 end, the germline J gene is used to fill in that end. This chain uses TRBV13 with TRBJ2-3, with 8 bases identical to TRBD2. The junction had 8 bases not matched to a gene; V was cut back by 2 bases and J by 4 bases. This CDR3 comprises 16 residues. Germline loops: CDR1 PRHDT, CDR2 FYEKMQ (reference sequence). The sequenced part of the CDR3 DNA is TGTGCCAGCAGCTTATTCGGGGGGGCCTTCCCAGATACG. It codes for CASSLFGGAFPDT. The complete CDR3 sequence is CASSLFGGAFPDTQYF.

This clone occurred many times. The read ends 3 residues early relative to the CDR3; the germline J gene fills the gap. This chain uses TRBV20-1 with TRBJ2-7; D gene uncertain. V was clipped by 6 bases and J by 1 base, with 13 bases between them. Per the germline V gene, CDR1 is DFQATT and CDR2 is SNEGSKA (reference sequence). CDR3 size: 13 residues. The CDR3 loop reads CSARKVGSYEQYF. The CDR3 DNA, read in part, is TGCAGTGCCAGAAAGGTAGGGTCCTACGAG.

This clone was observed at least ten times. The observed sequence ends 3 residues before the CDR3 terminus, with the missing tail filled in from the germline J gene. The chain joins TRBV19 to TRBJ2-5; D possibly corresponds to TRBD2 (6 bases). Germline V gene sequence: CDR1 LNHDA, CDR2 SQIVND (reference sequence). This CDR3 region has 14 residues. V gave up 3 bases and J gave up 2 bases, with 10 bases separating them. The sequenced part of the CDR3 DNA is TGTGCCAGTAGTATTACCGGGGGTCAAGAGACC. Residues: CASSITGGQET. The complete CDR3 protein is CASSITGGQETQYF.

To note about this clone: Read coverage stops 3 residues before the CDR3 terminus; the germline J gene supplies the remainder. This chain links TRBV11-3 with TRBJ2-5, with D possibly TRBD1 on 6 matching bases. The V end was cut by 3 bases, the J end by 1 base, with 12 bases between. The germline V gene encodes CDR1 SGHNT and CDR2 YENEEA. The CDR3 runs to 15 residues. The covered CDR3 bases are TGTGCCAGCAGCTTGTCAGGACAGACCCAAGAGACC. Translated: CASSLSGQTQET. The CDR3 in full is CASSLSGQTQETQYF.